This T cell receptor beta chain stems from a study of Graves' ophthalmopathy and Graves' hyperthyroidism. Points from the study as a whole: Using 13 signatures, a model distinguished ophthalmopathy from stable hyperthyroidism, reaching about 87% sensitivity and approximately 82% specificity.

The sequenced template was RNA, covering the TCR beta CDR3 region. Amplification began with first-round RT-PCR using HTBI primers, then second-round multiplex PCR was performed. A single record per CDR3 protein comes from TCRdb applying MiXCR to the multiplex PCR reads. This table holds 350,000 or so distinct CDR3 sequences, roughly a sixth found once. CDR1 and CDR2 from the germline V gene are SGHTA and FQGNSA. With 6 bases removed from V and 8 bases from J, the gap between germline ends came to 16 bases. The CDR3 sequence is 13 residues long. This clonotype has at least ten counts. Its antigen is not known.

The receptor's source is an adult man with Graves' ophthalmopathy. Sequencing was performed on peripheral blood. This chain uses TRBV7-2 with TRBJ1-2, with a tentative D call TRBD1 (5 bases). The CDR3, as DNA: TGTGCCAGCAGTCGCCGGGACCAAGAGGGCTACACCTTC. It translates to CASSRRDQEGYTF.